This TCR beta chain came from a study of CXCR3-negative and CXCR3-positive naive CD8 T cells. At a few hundred thousand cells each, triplicate sorts were carried out for each CD8+ T cell subset. CD45RO-CCR7+CD27+CD95- defined naive CD8+ T cells. General study points: Freshly isolated PBMCs were used in most assays, given partial CXCR3 loss after freezing. Memory CD8+ cells showed much lower diversity, while both naive subsets were comparably high. Naive CXCR3-positive cells had TRB CDR3s more hydrophobic than those of CXCR3-negative naive cells.

The TRB libraries of cDNA were built by UMI-labeled 5' RACE. TCRdb derives one entry per CDR3 protein from the 5' RACE reads, leaving out DNA. There are 140,000 to 150,000 distinct CDR3 sequences in the sample, with about 0.28% held by the top ten. The CDR3 has 12 residues. Germline CDR1 reads SEHNR; CDR2 reads FQNEAQ (reference sequence). About this clonotype: Its antigen is unknown.

The gene calls are TRBV7-9 and TRBJ1-2. The sequencing sample was made of naive CXCR3+ CD8+ T cells from blood. The subset was: CD45RO-CCR7+CD27+CD95- naive CD8+ T cells expressing CXCR3 (TNR3+). The receptor was derived from a human donor in good health. Some clones in this sample may be carry-over from other donors' samples. The CDR3 reads CASSSDIYGYTF.